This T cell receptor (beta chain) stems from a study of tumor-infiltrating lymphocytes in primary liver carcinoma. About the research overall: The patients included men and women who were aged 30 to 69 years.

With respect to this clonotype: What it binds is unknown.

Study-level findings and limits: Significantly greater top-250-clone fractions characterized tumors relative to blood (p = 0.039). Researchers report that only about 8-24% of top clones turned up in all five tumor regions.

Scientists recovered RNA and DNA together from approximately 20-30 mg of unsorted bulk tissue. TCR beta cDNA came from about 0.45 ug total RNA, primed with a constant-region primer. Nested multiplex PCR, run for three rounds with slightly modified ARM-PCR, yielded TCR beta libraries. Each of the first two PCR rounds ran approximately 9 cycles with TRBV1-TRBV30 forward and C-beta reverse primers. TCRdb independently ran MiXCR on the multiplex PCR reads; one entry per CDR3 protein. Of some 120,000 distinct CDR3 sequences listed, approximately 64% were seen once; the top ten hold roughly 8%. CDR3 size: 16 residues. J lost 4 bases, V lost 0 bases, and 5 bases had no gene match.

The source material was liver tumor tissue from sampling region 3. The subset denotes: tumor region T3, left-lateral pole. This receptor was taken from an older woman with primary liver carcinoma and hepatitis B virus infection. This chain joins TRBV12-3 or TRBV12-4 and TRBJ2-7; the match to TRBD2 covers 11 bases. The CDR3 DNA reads TGTGCCAGCAGTTTAGCGCGACTAGCGGGAACGTACGAGCAGTACTTC. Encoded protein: CASSLARLAGTYEQYF.